This TCR beta chain came from a study of cytomegalovirus exposure and HLA in healthy donors. Whole-study findings and limits: Confirmation in vitro established that three CMV-associated chains were specific for CMV antigens. Reports described diagnosis of cytomegalovirus status by the classifier as highly specific and sensitive. Cytomegalovirus-associated TCR beta chains were listed, numbering over 150. A later analysis showed TCR association rates differing by HLA locus, peaking at DRB1 and lowest at HLA-C.

The CDR3 length is 17 residues. V dropped 4 bases and J dropped 0; count of bases not matched to a gene: 12. Germline-derived CDR1 and CDR2 are LGHNA and YNFKEQ. Of note for this clone: Its antigen remains unknown.

Primers for the PCR totalled 60 Vbeta and 13 Jbeta. Sequenced by immunoSEQ multiplex PCR; TCRdb stores in-frame clones only, minus some. The table has approximately 120,000 clones, more than 70% seen once. Material: PBMCs. The sequence was obtained from a woman in her fifties or sixties in good health and CMV-seropositive. V gene TRBV4-2 combines with J gene TRBJ2-7, with 7 bases matching TRBD1. Written as DNA, the CDR3 is TGTGCCAGCAGCCCCTCAAACCGGGACAGCTTCTCCTACGAGCAGTACTTC. It is translated as CASSPSNRDSFSYEQYF.